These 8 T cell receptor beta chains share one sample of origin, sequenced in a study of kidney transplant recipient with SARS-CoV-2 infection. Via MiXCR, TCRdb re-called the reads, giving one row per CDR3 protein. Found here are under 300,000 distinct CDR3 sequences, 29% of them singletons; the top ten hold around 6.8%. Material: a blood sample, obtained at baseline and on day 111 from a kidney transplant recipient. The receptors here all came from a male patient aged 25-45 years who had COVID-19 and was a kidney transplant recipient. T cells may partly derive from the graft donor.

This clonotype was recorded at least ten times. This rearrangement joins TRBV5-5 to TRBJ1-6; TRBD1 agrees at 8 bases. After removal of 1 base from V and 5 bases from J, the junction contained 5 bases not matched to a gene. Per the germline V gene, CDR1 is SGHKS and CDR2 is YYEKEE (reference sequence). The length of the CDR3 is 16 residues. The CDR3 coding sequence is TGTGCCAGCAGCTTGATCTACAGGGGGGATAATTCACCCCTCCACTTT. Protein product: CASSLIYRGDNSPLHF.

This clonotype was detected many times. The CDR3 DNA reads TGCAGTGCTAGAGAAGCCGGCATATATAGCAATCAGCCCCAGCATTTT. It yields the protein CSAREAGIYSNQPQHF. This chain joins TRBV20-1 and TRBJ1-5; no clear D. Trimming removed 0 bases at V and 0 bases at J, with 12 bases between. Per germline, CDR1 DFQATT and CDR2 SNEGSKA (reference sequence). The CDR3 totals 16 residues.

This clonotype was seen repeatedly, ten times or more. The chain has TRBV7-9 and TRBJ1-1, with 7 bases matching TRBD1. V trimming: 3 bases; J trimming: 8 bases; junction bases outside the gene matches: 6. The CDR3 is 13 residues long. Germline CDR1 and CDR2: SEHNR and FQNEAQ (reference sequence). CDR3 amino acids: CASSFEGQTEAFF. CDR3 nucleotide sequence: TGTGCCAGCAGCTTTGAGGGACAGACAGAAGCTTTCTTT.

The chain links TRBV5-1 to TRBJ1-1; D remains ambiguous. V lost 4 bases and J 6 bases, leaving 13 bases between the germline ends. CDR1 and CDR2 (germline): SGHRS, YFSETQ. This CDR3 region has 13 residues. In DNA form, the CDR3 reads TGCGCCAGCAGCCGCAGTGGTAACGCTGAAGCTTTCTTT. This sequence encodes CASSRSGNAEAFF.

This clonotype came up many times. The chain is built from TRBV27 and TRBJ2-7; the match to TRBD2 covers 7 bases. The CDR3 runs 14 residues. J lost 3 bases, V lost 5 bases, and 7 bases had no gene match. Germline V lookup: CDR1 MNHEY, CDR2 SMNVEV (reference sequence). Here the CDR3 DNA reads TGTGCCAGCAGTCCACTAGCGAGGAACTACGAGCAGTACTTC. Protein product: CASSPLARNYEQYF.

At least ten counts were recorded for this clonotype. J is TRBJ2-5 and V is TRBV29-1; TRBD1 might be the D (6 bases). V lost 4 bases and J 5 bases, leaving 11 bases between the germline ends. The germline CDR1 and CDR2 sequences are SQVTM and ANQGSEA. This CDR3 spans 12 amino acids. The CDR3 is CSVGDIGETQYF. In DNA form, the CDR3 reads TGCAGCGTTGGGGACATAGGGGAGACCCAGTACTTC.

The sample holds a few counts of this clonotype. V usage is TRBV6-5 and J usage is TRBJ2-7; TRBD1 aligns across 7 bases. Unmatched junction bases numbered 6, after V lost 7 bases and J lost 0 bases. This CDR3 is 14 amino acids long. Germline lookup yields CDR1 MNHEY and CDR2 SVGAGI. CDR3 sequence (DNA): TGTGCCAGCACGGGTAGGGGGCTCTCCTACGAGCAGTACTTC. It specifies CASTGRGLSYEQYF.

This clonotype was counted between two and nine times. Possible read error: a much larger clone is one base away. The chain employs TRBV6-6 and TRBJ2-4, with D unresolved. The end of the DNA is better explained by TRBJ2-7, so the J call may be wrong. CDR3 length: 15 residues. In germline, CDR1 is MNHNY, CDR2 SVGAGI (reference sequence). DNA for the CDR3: TGTGCCAGCAGTTACCCGTCACCGGACCTCTACGAGCAGTACTTC. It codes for CASSYPSPDLYEQYF.